The clone carrying this T cell receptor (beta chain) came up once. The antigen is undetermined. The junction shows a germline mismatch at one end, possibly a read error. The PCR contained 60 Vbeta and 13 Jbeta primers. Sequencing was performed with immunoSEQ multiplex PCR; in TCRdb, only in-frame clones are kept and a portion is missing. In the table there are 200,000 to 250,000 clones, around 81% of which are singletons. These data are taken from a study of cytomegalovirus exposure and HLA in healthy donors. Whole-study findings and limits: For most TCR beta V segments, an earlier analysis put the productive rate at about 87% or about 30% of the time.

Looked up from germline, CDR1 is MGHRA and CDR2 is YSYEKL. The CDR3 runs 16 residues. This clonotype was obtained from a woman aged 60 to 75 in good health and CMV-seropositive. The V call is TRBV4-1, the J call TRBJ2-5, with 9 positions matching TRBD2. The sequencing sample was made of PBMCs. The CDR3: CASSQEGLAGREAQYF. The CDR3 nucleotides are TGCGCCAGCAGCCAAGAGGGCCTAGCGGGGAGAGAGGCCCAGTACTTC.